A selection of T cell receptor beta chains follows, all from one sample in a study of CD8+ T cells in alopecia areata. Data came from immunoSEQ multiplex PCR; TCRdb stores just in-frame clones and leaves some out. The table shows 130,000 or so clones, with approximately 60% occurring only once. The sequencing here drew on CD4+ T cells sorted from blood, taken at week 4, from a patient treated with tofacitinib. These receptors all stem from a human donor with alopecia areata. CDR3s include the opening cysteine and the closing phenylalanine or tryptophan. D genes are given only for firm matches. A clone size is listed for some rows: how often the clone was seen (once, few, many), or a class if it is expanded.

j_call: TRBJ2-5; clone_size: -; v_call: TRBV7-2; d_call: TRBD1; cdr3_nt: TGTGCCAGCAGCCCGGGACAGGAAGAGACCCAGTACTTC; cdr3_aa: CASSPGQEETQYF
j_call: TRBJ1-2; clone_size: -; v_call: TRBV15; d_call: -; cdr3_nt: TGTGCCACCAGCAGAGAAAAGGGTGCTGGCTACACCTTC; cdr3_aa: CATSREKGAGYTF
j_call: TRBJ1-1; clone_size: few; v_call: TRBV28; d_call: -; cdr3_nt: TGTGCCAGCTCAGTTTACAAGACAAAAGCTTTCTTT; cdr3_aa: CASSVYKTKAFF
j_call: TRBJ2-1; clone_size: -; v_call: TRBV9; d_call: TRBD2; cdr3_nt: TGTGCCAGCAGCCTTACGATCGCGGGGGATGAGCAGTTCTTC; cdr3_aa: CASSLTIAGDEQFF
j_call: TRBJ1-5; clone_size: few; v_call: TRBV5-1; d_call: -; cdr3_nt: TGCGCCAGCAGCCCAGATGCAGATCAGCCCCAGCATTTT; cdr3_aa: CASSPDADQPQHF
j_call: TRBJ2-5; clone_size: -; v_call: TRBV5-1; d_call: -; cdr3_nt: TGCGCCAGCAGTTACAGGGAAGAGACCCAGTACTTC; cdr3_aa: CASSYREETQYF
j_call: TRBJ2-3; clone_size: -; v_call: TRBV9; d_call: TRBD1; cdr3_nt: TGTGCCAGCAGCGTGACAGGGGCCACAGATACGCAGTATTTT; cdr3_aa: CASSVTGATDTQYF
j_call: TRBJ1-5; clone_size: -; v_call: TRBV18; d_call: -; cdr3_nt: TGTGCCAGCTCACCGACACTTAGCAATCAGCCCCAGCATTTT; cdr3_aa: CASSPTLSNQPQHF
j_call: TRBJ2-7; clone_size: -; v_call: TRBV6-1; d_call: TRBD2; cdr3_nt: TGTGCCAGCAGTGTGGAGGGAGGGTACACCTACGAGCAGTACTTC; cdr3_aa: CASSVEGGYTYEQYF
j_call: TRBJ2-7; clone_size: -; v_call: TRBV15; d_call: TRBD1; cdr3_nt: TGTGCCACCAGCGGATACAGGGGTGTCGAGCAGTACTTC; cdr3_aa: CATSGYRGVEQYF
j_call: TRBJ2-5; clone_size: few; v_call: TRBV29-1; d_call: TRBD2; cdr3_nt: TGCAGCGTTGATCGAGCGGGAAGCGAGACCCAGTACTTC; cdr3_aa: CSVDRAGSETQYF
j_call: TRBJ1-1; clone_size: few; v_call: TRBV27; d_call: TRBD1; cdr3_nt: TGTGCCAGCAGGTACACAGGGGGAGGGAAAGCTTTCTTT; cdr3_aa: CASRYTGGGKAFF
j_call: TRBJ2-6; clone_size: -; v_call: TRBV28; d_call: TRBD1; cdr3_nt: TGTGCCAGCACCCCGACAGGGTCCGGGGCCAACGTCCTGACTTTC; cdr3_aa: CASTPTGSGANVLTF
j_call: TRBJ2-7; clone_size: -; v_call: TRBV5-1; d_call: TRBD1; cdr3_nt: TGCGCCAGCAGCACAGGGGCTACCTACGAGCAGTACTTC; cdr3_aa: CASSTGATYEQYF
j_call: TRBJ1-2; clone_size: -; v_call: TRBV30; d_call: -; cdr3_nt: TGTGCCTGGAAACAGCTGGCCGGCTACACCTTC; cdr3_aa: CAWKQLAGYTF
j_call: TRBJ2-7; clone_size: -; v_call: TRBV18; d_call: TRBD1; cdr3_nt: TGTGCCAGCTCCCGCAGTGGGACAGAGCTTTACGAGCAGTACTTC; cdr3_aa: CASSRSGTELYEQYF
j_call: TRBJ1-2; clone_size: -; v_call: TRBV4-1; d_call: -; cdr3_nt: TGCGCCAGCAGCCCCCTCAGGGCTAACTATGGCTACACCTTC; cdr3_aa: CASSPLRANYGYTF
j_call: TRBJ2-4; clone_size: -; v_call: TRBV19; d_call: -; cdr3_nt: TGTGCCAGTAGTATTGACAGGACAAACATTCAGTACTTC; cdr3_aa: CASSIDRTNIQYF
j_call: TRBJ2-4; clone_size: few; v_call: TRBV5-1; d_call: -; cdr3_nt: -; cdr3_aa: CASSFGAGESQYF
j_call: TRBJ1-5; clone_size: -; v_call: TRBV9; d_call: -; cdr3_nt: TGTGCCAGCAGCGTAACCTCGGAGGGGCCCCAGCATTTT; cdr3_aa: CASSVTSEGPQHF
j_call: TRBJ2-3; clone_size: -; v_call: TRBV30; d_call: -; cdr3_nt: TGTGCCTGGAGTGTACTAAGCGGGAGCACAGATACGCAGTATTTT; cdr3_aa: CAWSVLSGSTDTQYF
j_call: TRBJ2-6; clone_size: -; v_call: TRBV7-9; d_call: TRBD2; cdr3_nt: TGTGCCAGCAGCAGCGGGGAGAACGTCCTGACTTTC; cdr3_aa: CASSSGENVLTF
j_call: TRBJ2-5; clone_size: -; v_call: TRBV11-2; d_call: TRBD1; cdr3_nt: TGTGCCAGCAGCTTAGATTGGGACAGGTCTCGGGAGACCCAGTACTTC; cdr3_aa: CASSLDWDRSRETQYF
j_call: TRBJ2-3; clone_size: -; v_call: TRBV27; d_call: -; cdr3_nt: TGTGCCAGCAGTTTAAGTCTGCGGGGTCGGGGGCCAGATACGCAGTATTTT; cdr3_aa: CASSLSLRGRGPDTQYF